This T cell receptor (beta chain) was recovered during a study of identical twins (dated by TCRdb to the mid-2010s). About the study as a whole: TCR alpha and beta repertoires from monozygotic twins, unrelated adults of various ages and cord blood were deep-sequenced to test whether fetal clonotypes persist. To rule out contamination, replicate twin experiments were performed at different times with different library preparation protocols.

This clonotype came up a few times. The clone's antigen remains unknown. Per-base qualities were not stored, and no clone one base away is much larger. What the study reported, not specific to this receptor: Compared with coincidental sharing between unrelated individuals, out-of-frame TCR alpha sequences shared between twins had an excess of sequences with low generation probability. Zero-insertion analyses could be partly confounded by invariant T cells such as MAIT and iNKT, although diverse VJ usage argued against such confounding for most clonotypes. Fewer insertions were carried by abundant cord blood beta clonotypes; a weaker similar trend was observed in young adult naive repertoires, while no such trend was observed in memory repertoires. In beta out-of-frame sequences, excess twin sharing was weaker, because having fewer shared sequences lowered the signal-to-noise ratio. Recombination models systematically underestimated out-of-frame TCR alpha sharing in monozygotic twins but agreed with sharing between unrelated individuals. Conclusions relied on cross-sectional statistical analysis, since the same donors could not be followed over many years.

Every donor was a healthy Caucasian. The library came from 5' RACE. Instrument used: Illumina HiSeq 2000. Template switching added a universal primer binding site, and the final cDNA carried a unique molecular identifier that allowed TCR cDNA molecules to be counted accurately. First-strand cDNA for TCR alpha and beta chains was synthesized from specific primers in the conserved constant-segment region. To control for contamination, each cDNA library was double barcoded with a SMART-Mk sample barcode plus Illumina barcodes. TruSeq adapter sequences, together with Illumina sample barcodes, were added in two successive PCR steps. The Illumina HiSeq platform was used with custom primers to sequence TCR alpha and beta cDNA libraries. Processing in the source paper ran as follows. MiGEC processed the raw reads to extract unique molecular identifiers, while MiXCR was used to determine the CDR3 positions. Recombination models were inferred per individual with the repgenHMM and IGoR tools using an EM algorithm. Shared clonotype analysis was performed with the tcR package in R, normalizing sharing by the product of cloneset sizes. To study raw recombination free of thymic and clonal selection effects, out-of-frame nonproductive sequences were analyzed. Using fastp trimming at Q25 and MiXCR clonotype assembly, TCRdb reanalyzed the public sequencing data and kept in-frame beta chains. Every CDR3 protein is listed once, alongside the most common genes and DNA of its rows. Clone size and V and J calls follow TCRdb, not the original study. Counted in this sample were some 1,600,000 distinct CDR3 sequences; roughly a third of them appeared once. The biggest ten clones account for about 0.25% of the sample.

Inclusive of the bounding cysteine and phenylalanine, the CDR3 is 14 residues long. Only the CDR3 portion is preserved as DNA: 42 bases, with reading frame beginning at the first base. The junction shows trimming of 1 base on V and 6 bases on J, plus 10 bases between the germline ends. From the germline V gene (reference sequence), CDR1 is LNHDA and CDR2 is SQIVND. This TCR came from a newborn girl in good health. What was sequenced was cord blood. The chain links TRBV19 with TRBJ2-1, with TRBD2 tentatively as D gene (5 bases match). The nucleotide sequence is TGTGCCAGTAGTATAGGAGGGTTGGGCAATGAGCAGTTCTTC. It translates to CASSIGGLGNEQFF. With the portions outside the CDR3 filled from the reference TRBV19 and TRBJ2-1 genes, the complete variable region becomes DGGITQSPKYLFRKEGQNVTLSCEQNLNHDAMYWYRQDPGQGLRLIYYSQIVNDFQKGDIAEGYSVSREKKESFPLTVTSAQKNPTAFYLCASSIGGLGNEQFFGPGTRLTVL.